The 18 T cell receptor beta chains listed next were all sequenced from one sample in a study of blood T cell repertoires in COVID-19. Data came from immunoSEQ multiplex PCR; TCRdb stores just in-frame clones and leaves some out. The table has roughly 220,000 clones, approximately 90% seen once. The sequenced material came from PBMCs or T cells enriched from blood (not recorded which). Every receptor here comes from a woman between 18 and 29 years old in a cohort exposed to, infected with or recovered from COVID-19 (not recorded which).

The V and J genes are TRBV2 and TRBJ2-7, with 13 nucleotides matching TRBD2. V lost 6 bases, J lost 3 bases, and 2 bases stayed unmatched. Germline V CDR1 and CDR2: SNHLY, FYNNEI. The CDR3 runs to 14 residues. The CDR3: CASSGTSGVYEQYF. DNA for the CDR3: TGTGCCAGCAGCGGGACTAGCGGGGTCTACGAGCAGTACTTC.

The chain carries TRBV9 and TRBJ1-2; no reliable D call. CDR3 length: 13 amino acids. Trimming left V 4 bases short and J 8 bases short, with 15 bases between. Germline V CDR1 and CDR2: SGDLS, YYNGEE. The CDR3 DNA follows: TGTGCCAGCAGCTCTAGTTCCGGAGGGGGCTACACCTTC. Protein sequence: CASSSSSGGGYTF.

The chain combines TRBV25-1 with TRBJ1-6, with D maybe TRBD1 (5 bases). This CDR3 comprises 14 residues. The V end lost 3 bases, the J end lost 6 bases, and 9 bases lay between the germline ends. Germline V gene lookup returns CDR1 MGHDK and CDR2 SYGVNS. The CDR3 protein is CASSDSGGNSPLHF. In DNA, the CDR3 is TGTGCCAGCAGTGATAGCGGGGGTAATTCACCCCTCCACTTT.

V is TRBV10-2 and J is TRBJ1-2, with D perhaps TRBD1 (6 bases). Trimming took 4 bases from V and 0 from J, leaving 15 bases between them. The CDR3 consists of 16 residues. Germline values: CDR1 WSHSY, CDR2 SAAADI. The CDR3 protein is CASSGPQGPANYGYTF. CDR3 bases: TGCGCCAGCAGTGGACCACAGGGCCCAGCTAACTATGGCTACACCTTC.

As regards this clone: This same CDR3 is encoded by further DNA sequences in the sample. The V and J genes are TRBV5-4 and TRBJ2-3; 8 nucleotides agree with TRBD2. This CDR3 contains 15 residues. Germline lookup yields CDR1 SGHNT and CDR2 YYREEE (reference sequence). The trim removed 2 bases at V and 0 bases at J, leaving 2 bases unmatched. Here the CDR3 reads CASSLASGSTDTQYF. In DNA, the CDR3 is TGTGCCAGCAGCTTAGCTAGCGGGAGCACAGATACGCAGTATTTT.

The V gene is TRBV11-2, the J gene TRBJ2-5; 7 bases are a match to TRBD1. The CDR3 is 16 amino acids. The V and J ends lost 3 bases and 1 base, in that order; junction bases with no gene match: 8. Germline values: CDR1 SGHAT, CDR2 FQNNGV. The CDR3 region is CASSFRQGGLQETQYF. As DNA, the CDR3 is TGTGCCAGCAGCTTTCGACAGGGTGGCCTCCAAGAGACCCAGTACTTC.

This clone appeared once. The chain is built from TRBV2 and TRBJ2-5; tentative D call: TRBD1 (5 bases). V lost 5 bases and J lost 4, with 11 bases in between. The germline V gene encodes CDR1 SNHLY and CDR2 FYNNEI. The CDR3 is 13 amino acids. The DNA of the CDR3 is TGTGCCAGCAGTCCAGGGTTAGGAGAGACCCAGTACTTC. It codes for CASSPGLGETQYF.

CDR3 nucleotide sequence: TGCGCCAGCAGCCAAGGGCAGGCTCTTTATAATTCACCCCTCCACTTT. Amino acids: CASSQGQALYNSPLHF. The chain links TRBV4-1 to TRBJ1-6; no definite D call. This CDR3 has 16 amino acids. Germline V gene sequence: CDR1 MGHRA, CDR2 YSYEKL. V shed 1 base and J shed 4 bases, with 11 bases lying between them.

The chain recombines TRBV27 with TRBJ2-7; a possible D gene is TRBD2 (6 bases). CDR1 is MNHEY and CDR2 is SMNVEV in the germline V gene (reference sequence). The CDR3 sequence is 14 residues long. Trimming removed 7 bases at V and 4 bases at J, with 17 bases between. CDR3 coding DNA: TGTGCCAGCACTCTCACTAGCCGCACTTACGAGCAGTACTTC. Translating gives CASTLTSRTYEQYF.

The genes are TRBV7-9 and TRBJ2-3; 9 bases are shared with TRBD1. CDR3 size: 19 residues. CDR1 and CDR2 from the germline V gene are SEHNR and FQNEAQ (reference sequence). V shed 2 bases and J 6 bases; nucleotides not matched to a gene: 18. CDR3 nucleotides: TGTGCCAGCAGCTTAACTGACTGGGACAGGGATCGAGTTCGGGATACGCAGTATTTT. It specifies CASSLTDWDRDRVRDTQYF.

This clone was detected once. The V gene is TRBV4-1, the J gene TRBJ1-4; TRBD1 might be the D (5 bases). The germline CDR1 and CDR2 sequences are MGHRA and YSYEKL. Trimming took 2 bases from V and 8 from J, leaving 12 bases between them. CDR3 length: 14 amino acids. The CDR3 here is CASSQQGLQEKLFF. Here the CDR3 DNA reads TGCGCCAGCAGCCAACAGGGATTACAGGAAAAACTGTTTTTT.

The table lists this clone with a count of one. The V and J genes are TRBV30 and TRBJ2-5, with 7 bases matching TRBD2. V was pared by 5 bases and J by 5 bases, with 5 bases of the junction left unmatched. The CDR3 has 12 amino acids. The germline V gene has CDR1 GTSNPN and CDR2 SVGIG (reference sequence). CDR3 coding DNA: TGTGCCTGGTCCGGGGGGAGGGAGACCCAGTACTTC. Its protein product is CAWSGGRETQYF.

The chain carries TRBV19 and TRBJ1-4; TRBD1 aligns across 9 bases. In germline, CDR1 is LNHDA, CDR2 SQIVND (reference sequence). This CDR3 has 10 residues. The CDR3 nucleotides are TGTGACAGGGGGCCTGAAAAACTGTTTTTT. Its protein is CDRGPEKLFF.

The rearrangement uses TRBV2 and TRBJ1-2; TRBD1 is a possible D gene (5 bases). The CDR3 totals 14 residues. Trimming cost V 5 bases and J 0 bases, with 10 bases left between them. Germline CDR1 is SNHLY and CDR2 is FYNNEI. The CDR3 is CASSRDSANYGYTF. The CDR3 DNA is TGTGCCAGCAGTCGGGACTCAGCTAACTATGGCTACACCTTC. Looking up the rest from reference TRBV2 and TRBJ1-2 gives the full variable domain: EPEVTQTPSHQVTQMGQEVILRCVPISNHLYFYWYRQILGQKVEFLVSFYNNEISEKSEIFDDQFSVERPDGSNFTLKIRSTKLEDSAMYFCASSRDSANYGYTFGSGTRLTVV.

The gene calls are TRBV7-2 and TRBJ2-3, with unresolved D. CDR3 length: 15 residues. V was cut by 0 bases and J by 3 bases, with 10 bases left in between. Germline V gene sequence: CDR1 SGHTA, CDR2 FQGNSA. The CDR3 protein is CASSLALTGTDTQYF. DNA for the CDR3: TGTGCCAGCAGCTTAGCCTTGACTGGGACAGATACGCAGTATTTT.

This chain links TRBV5-5 with TRBJ2-7, with 7 bases matching TRBD1. The ends lost 3 bases at V and 0 bases at J; junction bases unmatched: 6. The CDR3 has 15 amino acids. From germline, CDR1 is SGHKS and CDR2 YYEKEE (reference sequence). The CDR3 nucleotides read TGTGCCAGCAGCTCCTCGGGACAGATCTCCTACGAGCAGTACTTC. Amino acid sequence: CASSSSGQISYEQYF. Together with reference TRBV5-5 and TRBJ2-7, the CDR3 gives the full variable domain: DAGVTQSPTHLIKTRGQQVTLRCSPISGHKSVSWYQQVLGQGPQFIFQYYEKEERGRGNFPDRFSARQFPNYSSELNVNALLLGDSALYLCASSSSGQISYEQYFGPGTRLTVT.

The chain couples TRBV9 to TRBJ1-1, with TRBD1 as a possible D gene (5 bases). Trimming removed 4 bases from V and 3 bases from J, with 13 bases in between. Germline assignment: CDR1 SGDLS and CDR2 YYNGEE. The length of the CDR3 is 14 residues. The CDR3 loop is CASSTDRWDTEAFF. CDR3 in DNA: TGTGCCAGCAGCACCGACAGATGGGACACTGAAGCTTTCTTT.

The chain uses TRBV27 and TRBJ2-2; D is perhaps TRBD1 (6 bases). CDR3 length equals 15 residues. Trimming removed 5 bases at V and 2 bases at J, with 12 bases between. Germline CDR1 is MNHEY and CDR2 is SMNVEV (reference sequence). The CDR3 is CASSPRDINTGELFF. The CDR3 DNA reads as TGTGCCAGCAGTCCGAGGGACATCAACACCGGGGAGCTGTTTTTT.